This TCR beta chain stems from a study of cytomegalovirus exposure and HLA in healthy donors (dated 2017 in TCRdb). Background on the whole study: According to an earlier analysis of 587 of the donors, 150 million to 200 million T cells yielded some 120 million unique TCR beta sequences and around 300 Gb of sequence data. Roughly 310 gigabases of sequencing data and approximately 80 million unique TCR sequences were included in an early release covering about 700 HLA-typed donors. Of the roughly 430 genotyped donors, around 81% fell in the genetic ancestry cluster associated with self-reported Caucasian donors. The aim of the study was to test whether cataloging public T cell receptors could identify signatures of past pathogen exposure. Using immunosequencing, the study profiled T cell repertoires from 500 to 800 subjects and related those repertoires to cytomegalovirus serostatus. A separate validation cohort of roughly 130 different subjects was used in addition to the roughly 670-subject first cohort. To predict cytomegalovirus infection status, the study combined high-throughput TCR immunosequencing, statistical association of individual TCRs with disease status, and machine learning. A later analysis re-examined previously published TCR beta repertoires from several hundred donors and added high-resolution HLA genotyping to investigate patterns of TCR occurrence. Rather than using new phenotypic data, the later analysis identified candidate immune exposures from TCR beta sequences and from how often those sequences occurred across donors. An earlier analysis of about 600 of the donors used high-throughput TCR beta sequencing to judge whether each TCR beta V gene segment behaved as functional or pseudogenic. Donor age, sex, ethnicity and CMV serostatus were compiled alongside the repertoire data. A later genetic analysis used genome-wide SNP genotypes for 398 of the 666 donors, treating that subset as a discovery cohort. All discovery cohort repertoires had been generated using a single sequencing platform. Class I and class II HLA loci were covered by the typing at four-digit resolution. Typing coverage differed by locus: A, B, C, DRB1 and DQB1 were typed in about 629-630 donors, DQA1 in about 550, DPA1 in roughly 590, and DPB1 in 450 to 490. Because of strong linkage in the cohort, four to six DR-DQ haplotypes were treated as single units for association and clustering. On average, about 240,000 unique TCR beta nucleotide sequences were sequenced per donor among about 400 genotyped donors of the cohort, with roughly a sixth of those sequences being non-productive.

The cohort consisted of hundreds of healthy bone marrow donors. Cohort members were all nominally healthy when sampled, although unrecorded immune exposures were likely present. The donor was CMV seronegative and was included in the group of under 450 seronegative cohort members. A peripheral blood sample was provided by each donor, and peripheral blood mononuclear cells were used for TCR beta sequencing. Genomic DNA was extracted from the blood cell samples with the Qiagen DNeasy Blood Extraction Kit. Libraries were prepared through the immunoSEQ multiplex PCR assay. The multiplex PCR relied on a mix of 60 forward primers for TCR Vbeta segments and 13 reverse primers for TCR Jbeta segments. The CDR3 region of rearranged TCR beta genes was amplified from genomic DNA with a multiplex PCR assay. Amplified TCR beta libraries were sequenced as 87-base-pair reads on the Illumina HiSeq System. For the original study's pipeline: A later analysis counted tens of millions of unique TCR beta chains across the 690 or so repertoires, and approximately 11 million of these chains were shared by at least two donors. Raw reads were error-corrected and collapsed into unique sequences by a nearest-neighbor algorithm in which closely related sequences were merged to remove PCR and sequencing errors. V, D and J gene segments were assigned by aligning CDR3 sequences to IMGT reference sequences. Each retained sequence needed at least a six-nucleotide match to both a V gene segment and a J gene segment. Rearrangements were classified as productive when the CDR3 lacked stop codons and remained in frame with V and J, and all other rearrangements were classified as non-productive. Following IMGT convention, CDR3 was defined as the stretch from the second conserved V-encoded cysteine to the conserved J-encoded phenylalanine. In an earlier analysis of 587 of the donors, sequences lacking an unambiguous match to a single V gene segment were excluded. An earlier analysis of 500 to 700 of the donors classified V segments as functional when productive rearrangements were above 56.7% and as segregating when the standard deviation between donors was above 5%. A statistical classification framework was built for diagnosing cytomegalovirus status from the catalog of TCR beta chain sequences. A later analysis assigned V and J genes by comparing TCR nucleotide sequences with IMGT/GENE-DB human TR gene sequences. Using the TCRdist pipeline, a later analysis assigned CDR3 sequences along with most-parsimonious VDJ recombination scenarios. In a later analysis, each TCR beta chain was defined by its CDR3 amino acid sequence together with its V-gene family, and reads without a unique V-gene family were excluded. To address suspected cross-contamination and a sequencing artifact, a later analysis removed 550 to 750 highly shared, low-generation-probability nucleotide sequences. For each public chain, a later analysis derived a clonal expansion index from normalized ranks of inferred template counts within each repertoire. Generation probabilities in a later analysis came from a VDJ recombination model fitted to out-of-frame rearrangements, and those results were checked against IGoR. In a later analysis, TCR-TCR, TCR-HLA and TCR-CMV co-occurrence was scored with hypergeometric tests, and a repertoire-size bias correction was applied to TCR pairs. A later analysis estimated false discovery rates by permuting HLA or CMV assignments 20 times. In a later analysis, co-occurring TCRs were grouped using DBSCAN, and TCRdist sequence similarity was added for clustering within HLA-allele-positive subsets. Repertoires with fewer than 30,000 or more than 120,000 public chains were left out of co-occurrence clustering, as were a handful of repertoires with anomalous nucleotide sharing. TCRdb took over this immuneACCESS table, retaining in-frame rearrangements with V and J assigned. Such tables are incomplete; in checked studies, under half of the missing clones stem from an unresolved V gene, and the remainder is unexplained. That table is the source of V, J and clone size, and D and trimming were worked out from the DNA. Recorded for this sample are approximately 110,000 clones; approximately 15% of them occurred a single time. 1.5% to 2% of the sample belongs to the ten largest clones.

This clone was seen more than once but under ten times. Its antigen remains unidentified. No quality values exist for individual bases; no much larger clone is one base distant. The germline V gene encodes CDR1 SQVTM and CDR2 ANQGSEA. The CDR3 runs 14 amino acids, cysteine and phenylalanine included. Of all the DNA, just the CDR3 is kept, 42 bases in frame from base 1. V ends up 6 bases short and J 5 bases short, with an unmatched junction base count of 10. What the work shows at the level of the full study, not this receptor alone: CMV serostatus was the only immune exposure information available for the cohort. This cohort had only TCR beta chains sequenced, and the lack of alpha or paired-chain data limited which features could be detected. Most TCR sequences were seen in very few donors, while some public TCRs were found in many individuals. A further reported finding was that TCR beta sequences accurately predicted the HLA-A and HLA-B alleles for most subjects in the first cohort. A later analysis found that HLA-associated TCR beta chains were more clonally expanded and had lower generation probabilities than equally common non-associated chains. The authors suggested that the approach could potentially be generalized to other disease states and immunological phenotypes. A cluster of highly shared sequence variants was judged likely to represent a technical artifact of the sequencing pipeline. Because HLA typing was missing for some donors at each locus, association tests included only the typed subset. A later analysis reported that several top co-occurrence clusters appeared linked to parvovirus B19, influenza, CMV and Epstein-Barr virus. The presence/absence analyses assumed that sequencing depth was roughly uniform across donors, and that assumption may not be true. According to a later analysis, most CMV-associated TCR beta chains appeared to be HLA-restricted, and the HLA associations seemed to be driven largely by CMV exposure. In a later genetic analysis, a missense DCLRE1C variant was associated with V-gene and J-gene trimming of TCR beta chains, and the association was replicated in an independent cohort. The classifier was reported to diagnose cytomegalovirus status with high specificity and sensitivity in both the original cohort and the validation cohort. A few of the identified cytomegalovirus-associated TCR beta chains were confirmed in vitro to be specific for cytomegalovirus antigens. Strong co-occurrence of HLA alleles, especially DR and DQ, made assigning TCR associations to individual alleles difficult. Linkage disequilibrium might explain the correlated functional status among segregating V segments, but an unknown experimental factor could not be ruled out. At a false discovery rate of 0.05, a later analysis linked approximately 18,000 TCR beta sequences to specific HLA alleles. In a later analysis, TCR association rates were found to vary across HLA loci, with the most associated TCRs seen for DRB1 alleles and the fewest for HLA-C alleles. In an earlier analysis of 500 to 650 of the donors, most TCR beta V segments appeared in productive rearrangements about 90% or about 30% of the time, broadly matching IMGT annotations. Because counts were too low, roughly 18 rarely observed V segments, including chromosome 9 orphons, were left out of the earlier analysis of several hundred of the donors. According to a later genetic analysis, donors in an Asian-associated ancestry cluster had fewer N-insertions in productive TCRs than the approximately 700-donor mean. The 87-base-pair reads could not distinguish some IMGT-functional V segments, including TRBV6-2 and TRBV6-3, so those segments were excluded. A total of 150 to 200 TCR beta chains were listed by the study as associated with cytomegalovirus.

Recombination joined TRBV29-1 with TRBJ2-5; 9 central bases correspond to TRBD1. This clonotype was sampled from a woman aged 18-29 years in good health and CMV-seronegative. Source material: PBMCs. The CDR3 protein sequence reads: CSVERRDRVETQYF. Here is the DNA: TGCAGCGTAGAGAGGCGGGACAGGGTGGAGACCCAGTACTTC.